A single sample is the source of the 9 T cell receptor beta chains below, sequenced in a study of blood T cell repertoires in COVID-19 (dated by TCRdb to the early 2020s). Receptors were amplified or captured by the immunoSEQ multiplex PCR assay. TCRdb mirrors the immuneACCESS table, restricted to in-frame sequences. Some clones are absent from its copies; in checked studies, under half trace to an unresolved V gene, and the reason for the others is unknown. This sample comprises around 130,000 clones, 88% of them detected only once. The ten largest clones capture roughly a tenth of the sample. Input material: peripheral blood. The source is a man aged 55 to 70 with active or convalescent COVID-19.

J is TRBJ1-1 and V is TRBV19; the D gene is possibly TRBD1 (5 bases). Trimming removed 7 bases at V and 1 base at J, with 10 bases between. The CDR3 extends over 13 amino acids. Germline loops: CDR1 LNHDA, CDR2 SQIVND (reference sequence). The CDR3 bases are TGTGCCAGTAAAGTACAGGCGAACACTGAAGCTTTCTTT. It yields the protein CASKVQANTEAFF.

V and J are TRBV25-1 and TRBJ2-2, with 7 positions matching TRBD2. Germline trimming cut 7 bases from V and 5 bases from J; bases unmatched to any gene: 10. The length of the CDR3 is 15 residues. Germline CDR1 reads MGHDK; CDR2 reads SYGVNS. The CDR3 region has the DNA TGTGCCAGCACCCGCGCGGGAGATGGGACCGGGGAGCTGTTTTTT. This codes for CASTRAGDGTGELFF. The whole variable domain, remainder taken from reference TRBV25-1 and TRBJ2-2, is EADIYQTPRYLVIGTGKKITLECSQTMGHDKMYWYQQDPGMELHLIHYSYGVNSTEKGDLSSESTVSRIRTEHFPLTLESARPSHTSQYLCASTRAGDGTGELFFGEGSRLTVL.

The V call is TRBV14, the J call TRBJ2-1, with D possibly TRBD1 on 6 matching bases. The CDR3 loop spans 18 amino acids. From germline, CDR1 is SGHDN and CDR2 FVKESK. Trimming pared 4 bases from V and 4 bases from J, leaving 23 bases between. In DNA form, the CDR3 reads TGTGCCAGCAGCCCCACCACAGGGTCCAGGACCCCATACAATGAGCAGTTCTTC. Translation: CASSPTTGSRTPYNEQFF.

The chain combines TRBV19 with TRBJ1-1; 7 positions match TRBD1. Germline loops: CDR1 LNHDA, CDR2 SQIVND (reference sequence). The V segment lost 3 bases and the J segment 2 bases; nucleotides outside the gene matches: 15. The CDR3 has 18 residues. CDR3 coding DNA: TGTGCCAGTAGTATCTTTTTCGGGCAGGGACAGCCAAACACTGAAGCTTTCTTT. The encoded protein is CASSIFFGQGQPNTEAFF.

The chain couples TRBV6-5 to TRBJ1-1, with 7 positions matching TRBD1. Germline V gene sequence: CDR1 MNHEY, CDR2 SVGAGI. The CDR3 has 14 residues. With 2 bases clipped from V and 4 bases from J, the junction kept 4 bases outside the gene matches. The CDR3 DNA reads TGTGCCAGCAGTTACGGGACAGTGGTCACTGAAGCTTTCTTT. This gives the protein CASSYGTVVTEAFF.

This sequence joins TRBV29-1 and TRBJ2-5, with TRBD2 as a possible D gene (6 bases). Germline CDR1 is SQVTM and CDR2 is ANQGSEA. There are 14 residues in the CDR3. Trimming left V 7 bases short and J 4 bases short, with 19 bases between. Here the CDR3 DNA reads TGCAGCGCCGTACGACTAGAGTTCGCAGAGACCCAGTACTTC. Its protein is CSAVRLEFAETQYF.

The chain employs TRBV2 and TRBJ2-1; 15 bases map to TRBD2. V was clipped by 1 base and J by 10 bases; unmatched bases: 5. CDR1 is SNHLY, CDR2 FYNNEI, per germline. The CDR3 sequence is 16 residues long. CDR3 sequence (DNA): TGTGCCAGCAGTGAAGTCGGACTAGCGGGAGGGGGGGAGCAGTTCTTC. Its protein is CASSEVGLAGGGEQFF.

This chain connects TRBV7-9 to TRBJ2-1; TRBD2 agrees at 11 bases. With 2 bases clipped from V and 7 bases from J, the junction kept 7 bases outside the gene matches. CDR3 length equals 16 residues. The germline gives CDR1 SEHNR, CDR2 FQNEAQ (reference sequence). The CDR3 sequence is CASSLKGLAGGNEQFF. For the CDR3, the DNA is TGTGCCAGCAGCTTAAAAGGGCTAGCGGGAGGTAATGAGCAGTTCTTC.

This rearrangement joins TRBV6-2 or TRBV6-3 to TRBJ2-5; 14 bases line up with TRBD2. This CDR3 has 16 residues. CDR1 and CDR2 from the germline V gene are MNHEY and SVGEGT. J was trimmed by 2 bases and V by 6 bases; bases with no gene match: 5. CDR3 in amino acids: CASSLGLAGGQETQYF. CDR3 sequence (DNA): TGTGCCAGCAGCCTCGGACTAGCGGGAGGTCAAGAGACCCAGTACTTC.